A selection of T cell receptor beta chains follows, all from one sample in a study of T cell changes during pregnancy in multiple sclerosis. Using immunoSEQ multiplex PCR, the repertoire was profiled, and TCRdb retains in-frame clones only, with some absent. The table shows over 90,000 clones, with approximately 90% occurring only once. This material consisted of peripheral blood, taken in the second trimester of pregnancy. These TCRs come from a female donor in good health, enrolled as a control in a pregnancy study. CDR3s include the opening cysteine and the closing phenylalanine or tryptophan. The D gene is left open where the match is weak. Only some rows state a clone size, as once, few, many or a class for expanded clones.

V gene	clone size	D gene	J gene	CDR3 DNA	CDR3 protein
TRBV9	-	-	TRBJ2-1	TGTGCCAGCAGCGTAGGAGAGCAGCAGTTCTTC	CASSVGEQQFF
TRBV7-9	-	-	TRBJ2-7	TGTGCCAGCAGCTCCCTCGGGCCCCGAGGGTTCGAGCAGTACTTC	CASSSLGPRGFEQYF
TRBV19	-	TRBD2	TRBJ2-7	TGTGCCAGTAGTATTATAGCGGGAGCCTACGAGCAGTACTTC	CASSIIAGAYEQYF
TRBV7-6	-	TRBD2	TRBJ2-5	TGTGCCAGCAGCTTAGTGACTAGCAGGGAGACCCAGTACTTC	CASSLVTSRETQYF
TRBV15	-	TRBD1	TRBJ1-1	TGTGCCACCAGCAGCGACAGGGTGCGAACTGAAGCTTTCTTT	CATSSDRVRTEAFF
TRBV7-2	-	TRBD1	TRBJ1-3	TGTGCCAGCAGCTTTATCGGGACAGGGTTCGGAAACACCATATATTTT	CASSFIGTGFGNTIYF
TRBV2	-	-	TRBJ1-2	TGTGCCAGCAGTGGCGAAATAAAGGGAGTAGGGTACTATGGCTACACCTTC	CASSGEIKGVGYYGYTF
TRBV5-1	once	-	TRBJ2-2	TGCGCCAGCACCAGCCGCGCATCGACCCTCGCGGCCGGGGAGCTGTTTTTT	CASTSRASTLAAGELFF
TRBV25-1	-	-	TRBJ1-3	TGTGCCAGCATGGGAGGGAATGGAAACACCATATATTTT	CASMGGNGNTIYF
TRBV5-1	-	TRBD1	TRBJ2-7	TGCGCCAGCAGCTGGGGGACAGGGGAGGTCGAGCAGTACTTC	CASSWGTGEVEQYF
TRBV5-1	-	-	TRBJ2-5	TGCGCCAGCAGAGCCGGGGAGGTGGGAGAGACCCAGTACTTC	CASRAGEVGETQYF
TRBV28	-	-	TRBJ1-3	TGTGCCAGCAGTTTATACCAGGGGAACACCATATATTTT	CASSLYQGNTIYF
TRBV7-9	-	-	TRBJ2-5	TGTGCCAGCAGCCCAGGAGGGACCCAGTACTTC	CASSPGGTQYF
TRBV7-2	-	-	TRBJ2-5	TGTGCCAGCAGCCCACAGGGGACTCGACAAGAGACCCAGTACTTC	CASSPQGTRQETQYF
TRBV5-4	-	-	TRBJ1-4	TGTGCCAGCAGCTTCGGGGGGGTGGCAAAAGAAAAACTGTTTTTT	CASSFGGVAKEKLFF
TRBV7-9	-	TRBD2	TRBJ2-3	TGTGCCAGCAGCTTCCGGGAGGCAGATACGCAGTATTTT	CASSFREADTQYF
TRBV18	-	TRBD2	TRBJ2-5	TGTGCCAGCTCTCTCGGACTAGGTGAGACCCAGTACTTC	CASSLGLGETQYF
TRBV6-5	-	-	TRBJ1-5	TGTGCCAGCAGTTATCGGCGGCTTCAGCCCCAGCATTTT	CASSYRRLQPQHF
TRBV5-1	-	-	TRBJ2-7	TGCGCCAGCAGCTTGAGACAGAGCTCCTACGAGCAGTACTTC	CASSLRQSSYEQYF
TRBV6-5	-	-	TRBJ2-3	TGTGCCAGCCGAGGGCCCGGCACAGATACGCAGTATTTT	CASRGPGTDTQYF
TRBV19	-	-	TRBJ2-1	TGTGCCAGTAGTACCAGTGTGAATGAGCAGTTCTTC	CASSTSVNEQFF
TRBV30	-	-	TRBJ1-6	TGTGCCTGGATAGACCGGGTTCTGTCCTATAATTCACCCCTCCACTTT	CAWIDRVLSYNSPLHF
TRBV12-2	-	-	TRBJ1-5	TGTGCAAGTCGCTTATACGGGGAGCCCCAGCATTTT	CASRLYGEPQHF
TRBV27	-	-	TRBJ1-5	TGTGCCAGCAGTTTACGAGAGTATAGCAATCAGCCCCAGCATTTT	CASSLREYSNQPQHF
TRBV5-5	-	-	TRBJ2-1	TGTGCCAGCAGCTACGAAGGCACAGGGTCCTCCTACAATGAGCAGTTCTTC	CASSYEGTGSSYNEQFF
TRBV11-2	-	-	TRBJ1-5	TGTGCCAGCAGCTTAGGACCCGGGTCCAATCAGCCCCAGCATTTT	CASSLGPGSNQPQHF
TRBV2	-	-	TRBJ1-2	TGTGCCACCTACCGGGACACCCACTATGGCTACACCTTC	CATYRDTHYGYTF
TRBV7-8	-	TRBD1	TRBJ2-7	TGTGCCAGCAGCCAGACAGGGTACGGCGAGCAGTACTTC	CASSQTGYGEQYF
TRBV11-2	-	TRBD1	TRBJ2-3	TGTGCCAGCAGCTTAGGCAGGGGGACAGATACGCAGTATTTT	CASSLGRGTDTQYF
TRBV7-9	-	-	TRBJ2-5	TGTGCCAGCAGACTTGCCGGAGAGACCCAGTACTTC	CASRLAGETQYF
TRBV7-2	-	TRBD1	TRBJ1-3	TGTGCCAGCAGCGTAAGGGGGGGACAGGCCTCTGGAAACACCATATATTTT	CASSVRGGQASGNTIYF
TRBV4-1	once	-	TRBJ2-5	TGCGCCAGCAGCCAAGTCTCCCTTCAAGAGACCCAGTACTTC	CASSQVSLQETQYF
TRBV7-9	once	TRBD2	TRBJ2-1	TGTGCCAGCAGCTTATCTCTAGCGGGAGCCCCCCTAACCTACAATGAGCAGTTCTTC	CASSLSLAGAPLTYNEQFF
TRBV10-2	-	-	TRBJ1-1	TGCGCCAGCAGCCAGGCAGGGACACTATACTCTATGAACACTGAAGCTTTCTTT	CASSQAGTLYSMNTEAFF
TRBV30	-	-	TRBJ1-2	TGTGCCTGGAACCAGGTCGTGGGTGGCTACACCTTC	CAWNQVVGGYTF
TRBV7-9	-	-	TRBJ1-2	TGTGCCAGCAGCTTATCCGTGGGCAGCAACTATGGCTACACCTTC	CASSLSVGSNYGYTF
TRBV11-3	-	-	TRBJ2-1	TGTGCCAGCAGCTTAAGCAGGAACAATGAGCAGTTCTTC	CASSLSRNNEQFF
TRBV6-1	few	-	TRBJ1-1	TGTGCCAGCACCCGGGCTGAAGCTTTCTTT	CASTRAEAFF
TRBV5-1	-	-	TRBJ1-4	TGCGCCAGCAGCTTGGCCCCAGGGAATGAAAAACTGTTTTTT	CASSLAPGNEKLFF
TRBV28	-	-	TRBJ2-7	TGTGCCAGTCGGGGTTCTGGCAGGGGCTACGAGCAGTACTTC	CASRGSGRGYEQYF
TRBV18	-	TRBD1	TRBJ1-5	TGTGCCAGCTCACCCGGGACAGGGCATCAGCCCCAGCATTTT	CASSPGTGHQPQHF
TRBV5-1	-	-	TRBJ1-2	TGCGCCAGCAGCTTGGCCTACAGGGATCCCGCTAACTATGGCTACACCTTC	CASSLAYRDPANYGYTF
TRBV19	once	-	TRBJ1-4	TGTGCCAGTAGCCCCGCGAGAAGTGAAAAACTGTTTTTT	CASSPARSEKLFF
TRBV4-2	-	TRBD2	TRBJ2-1	TGTGCCAGCAGCCAAGAGGCTAGCGGGGGGGCCAATGAGCAGTTCTTC	CASSQEASGGANEQFF
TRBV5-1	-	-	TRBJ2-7	TGCGCCAGCAGCTGGGGAGATCCAAGCGCCTACGAGCAGTACTTC	CASSWGDPSAYEQYF
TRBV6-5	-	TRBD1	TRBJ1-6	TGTGCCAGCAGCGTCGGACAGGGGTCCTACTCACCCCTCCACTTT	CASSVGQGSYSPLHF
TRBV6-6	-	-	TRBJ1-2	TGTGCCAGTTGGCGGGGGGCGGGTGGCTACACCTTC	CASWRGAGGYTF